Following are 24 T cell receptor beta chains from one sample sequenced in a study of blood T cells in healthy people across ages (dated by TCRdb to between 2014 and 2017). Receptor amplification or capture employed 5' RACE. TCRdb lists the instrument as Illumina HiSeq 2500. A second about 7 to 12 cycle PCR used a sample-barcoded 5' primer and a J-beta primer mix. TCRdb reprocessed the public reads (quality trimming at Q25 with fastp, clone calling with MiXCR) and kept in-frame beta chains. Rows are unified per CDR3 protein, each entry keeping the most common DNA and genes. For this sample the table gives about 720,000 distinct CDR3 sequences, of which 22% were detected only once. The leading ten clones occupy less than 25% of the sample. The sequenced material came from blood. Receptor source: a man aged 65 to 79 in good health.

The chain uses TRBV20-1 and TRBJ2-3, with 7 bases aligning to TRBD2. In germline, CDR1 is DFQATT, CDR2 SNEGSKA (reference sequence). The CDR3 is 14 residues long. CDR3 amino acids: CSLGPSGDADTQYF. As DNA, the CDR3 is TGCAGCTTAGGACCTAGCGGCGACGCAGATACGCAGTATTTT.

There are many counts of this clonotype. The chain couples TRBV5-1 to TRBJ2-2, with no clear D. Trimming shortened V by 6 bases and J by 5 bases, and 14 bases separated the two germline ends. This CDR3 has 14 residues. From germline, CDR1 is SGHRS and CDR2 YFSETQ. This CDR3 reads CASTPRVGTGELFF. The CDR3 DNA is TGCGCCAGCACCCCCCGAGTTGGGACCGGGGAGCTGTTTTTT.

This chain links TRBV20-1 with TRBJ2-7; D not resolved. With 0 bases removed from V and 0 bases from J, the gap between germline ends came to 12 bases. The CDR3 loop spans 15 amino acids. Germline CDR1 DFQATT, CDR2 SNEGSKA (reference sequence). CDR3 residues: CSARDFNSYSYEQYF. The DNA of the CDR3 is TGCAGTGCTAGAGATTTCAACTCATACTCCTACGAGCAGTACTTC.

This clonotype came up many times. The rearrangement joins TRBV29-1 to TRBJ2-1, with 9 bases aligning to TRBD1. Germline CDR1 SQVTM, CDR2 ANQGSEA. The CDR3 is 13 amino acids. The ends lost 6 bases at V and 7 bases at J; junction bases unmatched: 7. Here the CDR3 DNA reads TGCAGCGTATCGATGACAGGGGGAAATGAGCAGTTCTTC. As protein: CSVSMTGGNEQFF.

This clonotype occurred a few times. This chain links TRBV12-3 or TRBV12-4 with TRBJ2-4; D uncertain. The CDR3 has 16 residues. The V and J ends lost 1 base and 9 bases respectively, with 19 bases between them. For the CDR3, the DNA is TGTGCCAGCAGTTTAGGGGGAAGGGCCTCGATTGGCATTCAGTACTTC. Amino acids: CASSLGGRASIGIQYF.

This chain connects TRBV3-1 to TRBJ2-3, with TRBD2 matching over 13 bases. Germline V gives CDR1 LGHDT, CDR2 YNNKEL (reference sequence). The CDR3 loop spans 17 amino acids. With 4 bases clipped from V and 2 bases from J, the junction kept 6 bases outside the gene matches. Here the CDR3 reads CASSRPGLAGPTDTQYF. For the CDR3, the DNA is TGTGCCAGCAGCCGACCGGGACTAGCGGGGCCCACAGATACGCAGTATTTT.

This clonotype was detected only a few times. At one boundary the junction diverges from the germline segment, which might be a read error. The chain carries TRBV7-2 and TRBJ2-2; D is undetermined. The germline V gene encodes CDR1 SGHTA and CDR2 FQGNSA. This CDR3 comprises 11 residues. CDR3 in DNA: TGTGCCGGCAGCTTAACCGGGGAGCTGTTTTTT. It codes for CAGSLTGELFF. Full variable domain (rest looked up from reference TRBV7-2 and TRBJ2-2): GAGVSQSPSNKVTEKGKDVELRCDPISGHTALYWYRQSLGQGLEFLIYFQGNSAPDKSGLPSDRFSAERTGGSVSTLTIQRTQQEDSAVYLCAGSLTGELFFGEGSRLTVL.

This chain joins TRBV20-1 and TRBJ1-4; 7 nucleotides line up with TRBD1. V was clipped by 5 bases and J by 1 base; unmatched bases: 7. Germline loops: CDR1 DFQATT, CDR2 SNEGSKA (reference sequence). The CDR3 is 15 amino acids. The CDR3 protein is CSAAPRQGTNEKLFF. The CDR3 nucleotides read TGCAGTGCTGCACCTAGACAGGGAACTAATGAAAAACTGTTTTTT.

V gene TRBV24-1 combines with J gene TRBJ2-5, with 7 bases aligning to TRBD1. This CDR3 is 16 amino acids long. Per the germline V gene, CDR1 is KGHDR and CDR2 is SFDVKD. Trimming removed 2 bases from V and 1 base from J; junction bases left unmatched: 6. This CDR3 reads CATSDSGTALQETQYF. The DNA for the CDR3 is TGTGCCACCAGTGATTCCGGGACAGCTCTCCAAGAGACCCAGTACTTC.

The chain carries TRBV5-1 and TRBJ2-3; 11 bases align to TRBD1. The CDR3 has 16 amino acids. The V and J ends lost 2 bases and 3 bases, in that order; junction bases with no gene match: 5. Germline assignment: CDR1 SGHRS and CDR2 YFSETQ. The CDR3 DNA sequence: TGCGCCAGCAGCTTACCCGGGACAGGGGGAACAGATACGCAGTATTTT. Translated, it gives CASSLPGTGGTDTQYF.

V gene TRBV18 combines with J gene TRBJ2-6; D ambiguous. Germline assignment: CDR1 KGHSH and CDR2 LQKENI. This CDR3 spans 15 amino acids. The V end was cut by 0 bases, the J end by 4 bases, with 7 bases between. CDR3 protein: CASSPPKGGANVLTF. For the CDR3, the DNA is TGTGCCAGCTCACCACCGAAGGGCGGGGCCAACGTCCTGACTTTC.

The V gene is TRBV2, the J gene TRBJ2-4, with D unclear. V gave up 8 bases and J gave up 0 bases, with 14 bases separating them. Germline CDR1 and CDR2: SNHLY and FYNNEI. The CDR3 sequence is 15 residues long. The DNA for the CDR3 is TGTGCCAGCGTTTGGGGAAACGCAGCCAAAAACATTCAGTACTTC. Its translation is CASVWGNAAKNIQYF.

This clonotype was seen at least ten times. V is TRBV20-1 and J is TRBJ2-3, with D possibly matching TRBD1 (5 bases). Germline lookup yields CDR1 DFQATT and CDR2 SNEGSKA (reference sequence). The CDR3 extends over 15 amino acids. V gave up 0 bases and J gave up 3 bases, with 13 bases separating them. The CDR3 DNA sequence: TGCAGTGCTAGAGATCAACTGACAGCGACAGATACGCAGTATTTT. Residues: CSARDQLTATDTQYF.

V usage is TRBV20-1 and J usage is TRBJ2-1; 12 bases align to TRBD2. The end of the DNA is better explained by TRBJ2-5, so the J call may be wrong. The CDR3 length is 13 residues. The germline CDR1 and CDR2 sequences are DFQATT and SNEGSKA (reference sequence). The CDR3, as DNA: TGCAGTAACAGACTAGCGGGGGTTGAGACCCAGTACTTC. Protein sequence: CSNRLAGVETQYF.

The chain couples TRBV12-3 or TRBV12-4 to TRBJ2-3; D call uncertain. This CDR3 is 13 amino acids long. The ends were cut back, 3 bases at V and 3 bases at J, with 7 bases in the middle. The CDR3 nucleotides read TGTGCCAGCAGTTTTTTCGGGACAGATACGCAGTATTTT. Translating it yields CASSFFGTDTQYF.

The chain carries TRBV6-5 and TRBJ1-1; 7 bases agree with TRBD1. Per the germline V gene, CDR1 is MNHEY and CDR2 is SVGAGI. Trimming cost V 7 bases and J 5 bases; bases outside gene matches: 7. This CDR3 has 13 amino acids. The CDR3: CASNPTGFTEAFF. CDR3 sequence (DNA): TGTGCCAGCAATCCGACAGGGTTTACTGAAGCTTTCTTT.

In its sample, this clonotype was seen a few times. This rearrangement joins TRBV28 to TRBJ1-2; D is unresolved. The germline CDR1 and CDR2 sequences are MDHEN and SYDVKM. The V gene lost 4 bases and the J gene lost 8 bases, with 17 bases spanning the gap. The CDR3 is 14 amino acids. The CDR3 is CASSSAGVGRGYTF. CDR3 DNA: TGTGCCAGCAGTTCCGCCGGTGTGGGGAGAGGCTACACCTTC.

V and J are TRBV10-3 and TRBJ1-1, with D unresolved. The CDR3 spans 14 residues. The germline V gene has CDR1 ENHRY and CDR2 SYGVKD. The V end lost 2 bases, the J end lost 0 bases, and 7 bases lay between the germline ends. The CDR3 here is CAISEGFMNTEAFF. CDR3 DNA: TGTGCCATCAGTGAGGGATTCATGAACACTGAAGCTTTCTTT.

This chain connects TRBV9 to TRBJ1-1; D remains ambiguous. Deletions cut 0 bases from V and 2 bases from J, with 8 bases between. The CDR3 runs to 14 residues. Per germline, CDR1 SGDLS and CDR2 YYNGEE. The chain's CDR3 is CASSVAHRNTEAFF. The CDR3 region has the DNA TGTGCCAGCAGCGTAGCGCACAGAAACACTGAAGCTTTCTTT.

The chain is built from TRBV7-2 and TRBJ1-4, with TRBD1 identical over 7 bases. V lost 1 base and J lost 0; bases outside the gene matches: 8. The CDR3 has 18 residues. Germline lookup yields CDR1 SGHTA and CDR2 FQGNSA. As DNA, the CDR3 is TGTGCCAGCAGCTTAGTTCCAGGGGGAGTAGCAACTAATGAAAAACTGTTTTTT. Protein sequence: CASSLVPGGVATNEKLFF.

The chain links TRBV7-2 to TRBJ2-1, with 11 bases identical to TRBD2. Losses at the gene ends were 5 bases for V and 5 bases for J; bases not matched to a gene: 8. Germline V CDR1 and CDR2: SGHTA, FQGNSA. The CDR3 consists of 16 residues. CDR3 protein: CASSTTGTSGNNEQFF. The CDR3 DNA follows: TGTGCCAGCAGCACCACCGGGACTAGCGGAAACAATGAGCAGTTCTTC.

The chain employs TRBV6-5 and TRBJ2-3; TRBD2 matches 8 bases. V gave up 6 bases and J gave up 2 bases; unmatched junction bases: 10. There are 16 residues in the CDR3. Germline V gene sequence: CDR1 MNHEY, CDR2 SVGAGI. CDR3 bases: TGTGCCAGCAGAAACCGGGGGGGCCTTAACACAGATACGCAGTATTTT. The encoded protein is CASRNRGGLNTDTQYF.

This chain links TRBV7-6 with TRBJ2-1; D gene unclear. The germline CDR1 and CDR2 sequences are SGHVS and FNYEAQ. This CDR3 spans 14 amino acids. V was clipped by 7 bases and J by 6 bases, with 16 bases between them. CDR3 sequence: CASTITWNSNEQFF. The CDR3 DNA follows: TGTGCCAGCACCATCACATGGAATAGCAATGAGCAGTTCTTC.

J is TRBJ2-3 and V is TRBV23-1; D unclear. TRBV23-1 is reported as an ORF; its role is uncertain. This CDR3 region has 11 residues. Trimming removed 8 bases at V and 2 bases at J, with 5 bases between. This CDR3 reads CASGDTDTQYF. The CDR3 DNA sequence: TGCGCCAGCGGAGACACAGATACGCAGTATTTT.